This TCR beta chain originates from a study of T-cell memory formation after mild COVID-19. Study-wide background: Across donors, TCR clusters were largely donor specific.

Study conclusions and caveats: Researchers report contracting CD4+ clones mostly in CM and EM, with CD8+ clones in EMRA.

There are a few counts of this clonotype. Its antigen is not identified. From the 5' RACE reads, TCRdb called clonotypes with MiXCR, one entry per CDR3 protein. Of 70,000 to 100,000 distinct CDR3 sequences in the sample, roughly 15% were seen once. This CDR3 spans 15 amino acids. The V gene lost 1 base and the J gene lost 7 bases, with 14 bases spanning the gap. CDR1 and CDR2 from the germline V gene are SEHNR and FQNEAQ (reference sequence). The sample comprised PBMCs or a T cell subset sorted from them (not recorded which). The receptor's source is a man younger than 30 who had mild COVID-19 (a few samples of this study predate the infection). Cell type and time point are not known. The chain employs TRBV7-9 and TRBJ2-1; D may be TRBD1 or TRBD2 (5 bases each). In DNA form, the CDR3 reads TGTGCCAGCAGCTTAGTCTCCGGAGAGGGGAATGAGCAGTTCTTC. It translates to CASSLVSGEGNEQFF.